This T cell receptor (beta chain) was captured in a study of OX40 agonist ivuxolimab in advanced cancers. Study information: The study gave patients intravenous ivuxolimab at 0.01 to 10 mg/kg every 2 weeks.

The investigators sampled blood at baseline, at cycle 4 day 1, and at cycle 7 day 1. This clone appeared a single time. TCRdb's table, derived via immunoSEQ multiplex PCR, lists solely in-frame clones and lacks some. The sample lists roughly 66,000 clones; less than 90% were seen once. The sequence derives from an adult with an advanced solid tumor such as melanoma, head and neck, liver or kidney cancer. This material consisted of CD4+ or CD8+ T cells sorted from blood, taken in a trial of the OX40 agonist ivuxolimab.

The CDR3, as DNA: TGTGCCAGCAGTCCTTTACAGGGGAACTCTGGGGCCAACGTCCTGACTTTC. Its protein is CASSPLQGNSGANVLTF. The chain is built from TRBV11-2 and TRBJ2-6; TRBD1 matches 7 bases. Germline assignment: CDR1 SGHAT and CDR2 FQNNGV. This CDR3 is 17 amino acids long. The V gene end was trimmed by 6 bases and the J gene end by 0 bases; junction bases not matched to a gene: 8.